The 27 T cell receptor beta chains presented below share a single source sample, sequenced in a study of cytomegalovirus exposure and HLA in healthy donors (TCRdb year 2017). The library came from the immunoSEQ multiplex PCR assay. A mixture of 60 forward primers for TCR Vbeta segments and 13 reverse primers for TCR Jbeta segments was used in the multiplex PCR. TCRdb limited this immuneACCESS table to in-frame rearrangements with V and J called. A share of clones is missing; checked studies link under half to unresolved V genes, and the rest is unexplained. The sample has more than 100,000 clones on record. The top ten clones comprise less than 4.5% of the sample. What was sequenced was PBMCs. The receptors shown here come from a man aged 35 to 55 in good health and CMV-seronegative.

This sequence joins TRBV5-6 and TRBJ1-2, with no clear D. Trimming shortened V by 0 bases and J by 4 bases, and 4 bases separated the two germline ends. CDR1 is SGHDT, CDR2 YYEEEE, per germline. The CDR3 spans 12 residues. Here the CDR3 DNA reads TGTGCCAGCAGCTTGGTGAGCTATGGCTACACCTTC. Residues: CASSLVSYGYTF.

The rearrangement uses TRBV5-4 and TRBJ2-3, with D possibly TRBD1 on 6 matching bases. CDR3 length equals 15 residues. The V gene's germline CDR1 is SGHNT and CDR2 YYREEE (reference sequence). The V end lost 0 bases, the J end lost 2 bases, and 10 bases lay between the germline ends. The CDR3, as DNA: TGTGCCAGCAGCTTGGGGGGGACAAACACAGATACGCAGTATTTT. This gives the protein CASSLGGTNTDTQYF.

The chain employs TRBV10-3 and TRBJ2-2; D may be TRBD1 (5 bases). There are 15 residues in the CDR3. Germline loops: CDR1 ENHRY, CDR2 SYGVKD. The V and J ends lost 8 bases and 5 bases respectively, with 18 bases between them. In DNA form, the CDR3 reads TGTGCCATCTCATCGGGCAGGGTCCCAACCGGGGAGCTGTTTTTT. It specifies CAISSGRVPTGELFF.

This chain connects TRBV7-8 to TRBJ1-1, with D tentatively TRBD1 (6 bases). This CDR3 comprises 15 residues. V was cut by 7 bases and J by 1 base, with 16 bases left in between. Germline V gene lookup returns CDR1 SGHVS and CDR2 FQNEAQ. The CDR3 nucleotides are TGTGCCAGCACCCCTCACAGGGTTTCGAACACTGAAGCTTTCTTT. Translated: CASTPHRVSNTEAFF.

The gene calls are TRBV19 and TRBJ2-1; possible D gene TRBD2, 6 bases. The CDR3 is made up of 14 amino acids. Germline V gene lookup returns CDR1 LNHDA and CDR2 SQIVND (reference sequence). V was shortened by 3 bases and J by 10 bases, with 16 bases between the two germline ends. The CDR3 reads CASSMWSGPDEQFF. The CDR3 bases are TGTGCCAGTAGTATGTGGAGCGGGCCAGACGAGCAGTTCTTC.

The rearrangement joins TRBV2 to TRBJ2-5, with 7 positions matching TRBD1. Per germline, CDR1 SNHLY and CDR2 FYNNEI. This CDR3 has 13 residues. Germline trimming cut 5 bases from V and 5 bases from J; bases unmatched to any gene: 5. As DNA, the CDR3 is TGTGCCAGCAGTACAGGGGACATGGAGACCCAGTACTTC. Encoded protein: CASSTGDMETQYF. Based on the CDR3 plus reference TRBV2 and TRBJ2-5, the full variable domain is EPEVTQTPSHQVTQMGQEVILRCVPISNHLYFYWYRQILGQKVEFLVSFYNNEISEKSEIFDDQFSVERPDGSNFTLKIRSTKLEDSAMYFCASSTGDMETQYFGPGTRLLVL.

The V and J genes are TRBV10-3 and TRBJ2-7; 9 nucleotides match TRBD2. Germline loops: CDR1 ENHRY, CDR2 SYGVKD. The CDR3 runs to 13 residues. The trim removed 2 bases at V and 9 bases at J, leaving 5 bases unmatched. The CDR3 nucleotides are TGTGCCATCAGTGAGCCGACTAGCGGACGGCAGTACTTC. Residues: CAISEPTSGRQYF.

This sequence joins TRBV5-6 and TRBJ1-3; the match to TRBD1 covers 7 bases. Looked up from germline, CDR1 is SGHDT and CDR2 is YYEEEE. The V and J ends lost 2 bases and 2 bases, in that order; junction bases with no gene match: 1. This CDR3 is 14 amino acids long. CDR3 protein: CASSFGTAGNTIYF. In nucleotides, the CDR3 is TGTGCCAGCAGCTTCGGGACAGCTGGAAACACCATATATTTT.

The chain is built from TRBV11-2 and TRBJ2-5; 9 bases align to TRBD2. This CDR3 is built from 13 residues. Germline CDR1 and CDR2: SGHAT and FQNNGV. Trimming removed 11 bases from V and 3 bases from J; junction bases left unmatched: 7. The CDR3 sequence: CACGGGAEETQYF. CDR3 coding DNA: TGTGCCTGCGGCGGGGGGGCCGAAGAGACCCAGTACTTC.

The chain has TRBV9 and TRBJ2-5; maybe TRBD2 (5 bases). The V gene lost 1 base and the J gene lost 1 base, with 8 bases spanning the gap. The CDR3 sequence is 14 residues long. CDR1 SGDLS and CDR2 YYNGEE come from the germline V gene. The CDR3 bases are TGTGCCAGCAGCGTATCGGGGTCCCAAGAGACCCAGTACTTC. It is translated as CASSVSGSQETQYF.

The chain combines TRBV6-1 with TRBJ1-1, with a weak D call TRBD1 (5 bases). The CDR3 has 15 amino acids. Trimming shortened V by 6 bases and J by 0 bases, and 14 bases separated the two germline ends. The germline V gene encodes CDR1 MNHNS and CDR2 SASEGT. CDR3 DNA sequence: TGTGCCAGCAGGACACAGGTCGGACTGAACACTGAAGCTTTCTTT. Translation gives CASRTQVGLNTEAFF.

This chain joins TRBV19 and TRBJ1-1; TRBD1 is a possible D gene (5 bases). The germline V gene has CDR1 LNHDA and CDR2 SQIVND (reference sequence). V gave up 6 bases and J gave up 2 bases, with 13 bases separating them. The CDR3 sequence is 14 residues long. CDR3 loop: CASRVDTSNTEAFF. CDR3 in DNA: TGTGCCAGTAGAGTGGACACATCAAACACTGAAGCTTTCTTT.

The chain is built from TRBV27 and TRBJ1-5; the D is unclear. V lost 0 bases and J lost 9, with 15 bases in between. The CDR3 sequence is 15 residues long. Germline V CDR1 and CDR2: MNHEY, SMNVEV (reference sequence). The CDR3 region has the DNA TGTGCCAGCAGTTTATCGAGCGGGTTAGGTGGGCCCCAGCATTTT. Translated: CASSLSSGLGGPQHF.

This chain connects TRBV6-1 to TRBJ1-2; 7 bases are a match to TRBD1. The CDR3 is 16 residues long. The J segment lost 1 base and the V segment lost 3 bases, leaving 8 bases of the junction unmatched. Germline V gives CDR1 MNHNS, CDR2 SASEGT. CDR3 loop: CASSERADRSNYGYTF. DNA of the CDR3: TGTGCCAGCAGTGAGAGGGCGGACAGGAGTAACTATGGCTACACCTTC.

The gene calls are TRBV10-3 and TRBJ1-1; TRBD1 matches 9 bases. The germline V gene has CDR1 ENHRY and CDR2 SYGVKD. The CDR3 has 15 residues. Losses at the gene ends were 4 bases for V and 6 bases for J; bases not matched to a gene: 9. Here the CDR3 DNA reads TGTGCCATCAGTGGCCTGATACAGGGGGCGGCTGAAGCTTTCTTT. Its protein product is CAISGLIQGAAEAFF.

The chain has TRBV19 and TRBJ1-2, with 8 bases fitting TRBD1. CDR3 length: 14 amino acids. Germline V gives CDR1 LNHDA, CDR2 SQIVND (reference sequence). V dropped 1 base and J dropped 2; count of bases not matched to a gene: 0. The CDR3 bases are TGTGCCAGTAGTATAGCAGGGGGCAACTATGGCTACACCTTC. This codes for CASSIAGGNYGYTF.

This chain uses TRBV11-3 with TRBJ2-5; 8 bases map to TRBD1. The V and J ends lost 3 bases and 5 bases, in that order; junction bases with no gene match: 5. The CDR3 consists of 14 residues. Germline V gene sequence: CDR1 SGHNT, CDR2 YENEEA. The CDR3 DNA reads TGTGCCAGCAGCTTCGGACAGGGACGGGAGACCCAGTACTTC. Protein sequence: CASSFGQGRETQYF.

The J gene is TRBJ2-7, the V gene TRBV7-2; 9 nucleotides match TRBD2. The junction had 11 bases not matched to a gene; V was cut back by 1 base and J by 7 bases. The CDR3 has 16 amino acids. Germline V CDR1 and CDR2: SGHTA, FQGNSA. The CDR3 here is CASSLDGRAGGREQYF. CDR3 nucleotides: TGTGCCAGCAGCTTAGATGGTCGGGCGGGAGGGAGAGAGCAGTACTTC.

V is TRBV30 and J is TRBJ1-6; possible D gene TRBD1, 6 bases. Germline CDR1 is GTSNPN and CDR2 is SVGIG (reference sequence). The CDR3 spans 14 residues. V was shortened by 5 bases and J by 4 bases, with 12 bases between the two germline ends. The CDR3, as DNA: TGTGCCTGGGGGGGCGACAGATATAATTCACCCCTCCACTTT. Amino acid sequence: CAWGGDRYNSPLHF.

This rearrangement joins TRBV5-1 to TRBJ2-7; 12 bases fit TRBD1. The CDR3 extends over 15 amino acids. The V gene's germline CDR1 is SGHRS and CDR2 YFSETQ. With V trimmed by 5 bases and J by 10 bases, 13 bases remained unmatched. The CDR3 spells CASSFGPGTGGEQYF. In DNA, the CDR3 is TGCGCCAGCAGTTTCGGCCCCGGGACAGGGGGCGAACAGTACTTC.

As concerns this clone: The identical CDR3 is also encoded by other nucleotide sequences in the sample. V usage is TRBV7-2 and J usage is TRBJ1-1; D unresolved. The germline CDR1 and CDR2 sequences are SGHTA and FQGNSA. V shed 5 bases and J shed 1 base, with 8 bases lying between them. This CDR3 comprises 13 residues. CDR3 sequence: CASSVTGNTEAFF. The CDR3 nucleotides read TGTGCCAGCAGCGTAACCGGGAACACTGAAGCTTTCTTT.

A remark on this clone: Other DNA sequences within the sample encode an identical CDR3. This rearrangement joins TRBV9 to TRBJ2-5, with D unclear. The V and J ends lost 0 bases and 2 bases respectively, with 5 bases between them. CDR3 length equals 13 residues. Germline V gene sequence: CDR1 SGDLS, CDR2 YYNGEE. Here the CDR3 reads CASSVGQQETQYF. CDR3 in DNA: TGTGCCAGCAGCGTAGGGCAGCAAGAGACCCAGTACTTC.

The J gene is TRBJ1-2, the V gene TRBV2; no reliable D call. With 4 bases removed from V and 7 bases from J, the gap between germline ends came to 16 bases. The CDR3 is 14 amino acids. Germline CDR1 is SNHLY and CDR2 is FYNNEI. CDR3 region: CASSGDARGSGYTF. The CDR3 DNA reads TGTGCCAGCAGTGGAGATGCAAGAGGTAGTGGCTACACCTTC.

This chain joins TRBV5-1 and TRBJ1-1; TRBD1 agrees at 9 bases. CDR1 is SGHRS and CDR2 is YFSETQ in the germline V gene. This CDR3 is 15 amino acids long. V lost 3 bases to trimming and J lost 3 bases; unmatched junction nucleotides: 6. CDR3 nucleotides: TGCGCCAGCAGCTCCGGGACAGGGTCGTACACTGAAGCTTTCTTT. As protein: CASSSGTGSYTEAFF.

The chain uses TRBV28 and TRBJ1-5; 8 bases agree with TRBD1. CDR1 is MDHEN and CDR2 is SYDVKM in the germline V gene. The CDR3 covers 15 residues. Trimming removed 3 bases from V and 3 bases from J; junction bases left unmatched: 4. The chain's CDR3 is CASSLGDRFNQPQHF. In nucleotides, the CDR3 is TGTGCCAGCAGTTTGGGGGACAGGTTCAATCAGCCCCAGCATTTT. Combining the CDR3 with reference TRBV28 and TRBJ1-5 gives the whole variable domain DVKVTQSSRYLVKRTGEKVFLECVQDMDHENMFWYRQDPGLGLRLIYFSYDVKMKEKGDIPEGYSVSREKKERFSLILESASTNQTSMYLCASSLGDRFNQPQHFGDGTRLSIL.

The V gene is TRBV2, the J gene TRBJ1-1, with 8 bases matching TRBD1. V was clipped by 6 bases and J by 4 bases; unmatched bases: 4. The CDR3 length is 13 residues. The germline V gene encodes CDR1 SNHLY and CDR2 FYNNEI. CDR3 loop: CASRGQGITEAFF. CDR3 nucleotide sequence: TGTGCCAGCAGAGGACAGGGAATCACTGAAGCTTTCTTT.

The chain carries TRBV29-1 and TRBJ2-7; D is perhaps TRBD2 (6 bases). This CDR3 has 12 residues. The V and J ends lost 2 bases and 6 bases respectively, with 11 bases between them. In germline, CDR1 is SQVTM, CDR2 ANQGSEA. The CDR3, as DNA: TGCAGCGTTGAATCGGGAGTTGGCGAGCAGTACTTC. Its translation: CSVESGVGEQYF.